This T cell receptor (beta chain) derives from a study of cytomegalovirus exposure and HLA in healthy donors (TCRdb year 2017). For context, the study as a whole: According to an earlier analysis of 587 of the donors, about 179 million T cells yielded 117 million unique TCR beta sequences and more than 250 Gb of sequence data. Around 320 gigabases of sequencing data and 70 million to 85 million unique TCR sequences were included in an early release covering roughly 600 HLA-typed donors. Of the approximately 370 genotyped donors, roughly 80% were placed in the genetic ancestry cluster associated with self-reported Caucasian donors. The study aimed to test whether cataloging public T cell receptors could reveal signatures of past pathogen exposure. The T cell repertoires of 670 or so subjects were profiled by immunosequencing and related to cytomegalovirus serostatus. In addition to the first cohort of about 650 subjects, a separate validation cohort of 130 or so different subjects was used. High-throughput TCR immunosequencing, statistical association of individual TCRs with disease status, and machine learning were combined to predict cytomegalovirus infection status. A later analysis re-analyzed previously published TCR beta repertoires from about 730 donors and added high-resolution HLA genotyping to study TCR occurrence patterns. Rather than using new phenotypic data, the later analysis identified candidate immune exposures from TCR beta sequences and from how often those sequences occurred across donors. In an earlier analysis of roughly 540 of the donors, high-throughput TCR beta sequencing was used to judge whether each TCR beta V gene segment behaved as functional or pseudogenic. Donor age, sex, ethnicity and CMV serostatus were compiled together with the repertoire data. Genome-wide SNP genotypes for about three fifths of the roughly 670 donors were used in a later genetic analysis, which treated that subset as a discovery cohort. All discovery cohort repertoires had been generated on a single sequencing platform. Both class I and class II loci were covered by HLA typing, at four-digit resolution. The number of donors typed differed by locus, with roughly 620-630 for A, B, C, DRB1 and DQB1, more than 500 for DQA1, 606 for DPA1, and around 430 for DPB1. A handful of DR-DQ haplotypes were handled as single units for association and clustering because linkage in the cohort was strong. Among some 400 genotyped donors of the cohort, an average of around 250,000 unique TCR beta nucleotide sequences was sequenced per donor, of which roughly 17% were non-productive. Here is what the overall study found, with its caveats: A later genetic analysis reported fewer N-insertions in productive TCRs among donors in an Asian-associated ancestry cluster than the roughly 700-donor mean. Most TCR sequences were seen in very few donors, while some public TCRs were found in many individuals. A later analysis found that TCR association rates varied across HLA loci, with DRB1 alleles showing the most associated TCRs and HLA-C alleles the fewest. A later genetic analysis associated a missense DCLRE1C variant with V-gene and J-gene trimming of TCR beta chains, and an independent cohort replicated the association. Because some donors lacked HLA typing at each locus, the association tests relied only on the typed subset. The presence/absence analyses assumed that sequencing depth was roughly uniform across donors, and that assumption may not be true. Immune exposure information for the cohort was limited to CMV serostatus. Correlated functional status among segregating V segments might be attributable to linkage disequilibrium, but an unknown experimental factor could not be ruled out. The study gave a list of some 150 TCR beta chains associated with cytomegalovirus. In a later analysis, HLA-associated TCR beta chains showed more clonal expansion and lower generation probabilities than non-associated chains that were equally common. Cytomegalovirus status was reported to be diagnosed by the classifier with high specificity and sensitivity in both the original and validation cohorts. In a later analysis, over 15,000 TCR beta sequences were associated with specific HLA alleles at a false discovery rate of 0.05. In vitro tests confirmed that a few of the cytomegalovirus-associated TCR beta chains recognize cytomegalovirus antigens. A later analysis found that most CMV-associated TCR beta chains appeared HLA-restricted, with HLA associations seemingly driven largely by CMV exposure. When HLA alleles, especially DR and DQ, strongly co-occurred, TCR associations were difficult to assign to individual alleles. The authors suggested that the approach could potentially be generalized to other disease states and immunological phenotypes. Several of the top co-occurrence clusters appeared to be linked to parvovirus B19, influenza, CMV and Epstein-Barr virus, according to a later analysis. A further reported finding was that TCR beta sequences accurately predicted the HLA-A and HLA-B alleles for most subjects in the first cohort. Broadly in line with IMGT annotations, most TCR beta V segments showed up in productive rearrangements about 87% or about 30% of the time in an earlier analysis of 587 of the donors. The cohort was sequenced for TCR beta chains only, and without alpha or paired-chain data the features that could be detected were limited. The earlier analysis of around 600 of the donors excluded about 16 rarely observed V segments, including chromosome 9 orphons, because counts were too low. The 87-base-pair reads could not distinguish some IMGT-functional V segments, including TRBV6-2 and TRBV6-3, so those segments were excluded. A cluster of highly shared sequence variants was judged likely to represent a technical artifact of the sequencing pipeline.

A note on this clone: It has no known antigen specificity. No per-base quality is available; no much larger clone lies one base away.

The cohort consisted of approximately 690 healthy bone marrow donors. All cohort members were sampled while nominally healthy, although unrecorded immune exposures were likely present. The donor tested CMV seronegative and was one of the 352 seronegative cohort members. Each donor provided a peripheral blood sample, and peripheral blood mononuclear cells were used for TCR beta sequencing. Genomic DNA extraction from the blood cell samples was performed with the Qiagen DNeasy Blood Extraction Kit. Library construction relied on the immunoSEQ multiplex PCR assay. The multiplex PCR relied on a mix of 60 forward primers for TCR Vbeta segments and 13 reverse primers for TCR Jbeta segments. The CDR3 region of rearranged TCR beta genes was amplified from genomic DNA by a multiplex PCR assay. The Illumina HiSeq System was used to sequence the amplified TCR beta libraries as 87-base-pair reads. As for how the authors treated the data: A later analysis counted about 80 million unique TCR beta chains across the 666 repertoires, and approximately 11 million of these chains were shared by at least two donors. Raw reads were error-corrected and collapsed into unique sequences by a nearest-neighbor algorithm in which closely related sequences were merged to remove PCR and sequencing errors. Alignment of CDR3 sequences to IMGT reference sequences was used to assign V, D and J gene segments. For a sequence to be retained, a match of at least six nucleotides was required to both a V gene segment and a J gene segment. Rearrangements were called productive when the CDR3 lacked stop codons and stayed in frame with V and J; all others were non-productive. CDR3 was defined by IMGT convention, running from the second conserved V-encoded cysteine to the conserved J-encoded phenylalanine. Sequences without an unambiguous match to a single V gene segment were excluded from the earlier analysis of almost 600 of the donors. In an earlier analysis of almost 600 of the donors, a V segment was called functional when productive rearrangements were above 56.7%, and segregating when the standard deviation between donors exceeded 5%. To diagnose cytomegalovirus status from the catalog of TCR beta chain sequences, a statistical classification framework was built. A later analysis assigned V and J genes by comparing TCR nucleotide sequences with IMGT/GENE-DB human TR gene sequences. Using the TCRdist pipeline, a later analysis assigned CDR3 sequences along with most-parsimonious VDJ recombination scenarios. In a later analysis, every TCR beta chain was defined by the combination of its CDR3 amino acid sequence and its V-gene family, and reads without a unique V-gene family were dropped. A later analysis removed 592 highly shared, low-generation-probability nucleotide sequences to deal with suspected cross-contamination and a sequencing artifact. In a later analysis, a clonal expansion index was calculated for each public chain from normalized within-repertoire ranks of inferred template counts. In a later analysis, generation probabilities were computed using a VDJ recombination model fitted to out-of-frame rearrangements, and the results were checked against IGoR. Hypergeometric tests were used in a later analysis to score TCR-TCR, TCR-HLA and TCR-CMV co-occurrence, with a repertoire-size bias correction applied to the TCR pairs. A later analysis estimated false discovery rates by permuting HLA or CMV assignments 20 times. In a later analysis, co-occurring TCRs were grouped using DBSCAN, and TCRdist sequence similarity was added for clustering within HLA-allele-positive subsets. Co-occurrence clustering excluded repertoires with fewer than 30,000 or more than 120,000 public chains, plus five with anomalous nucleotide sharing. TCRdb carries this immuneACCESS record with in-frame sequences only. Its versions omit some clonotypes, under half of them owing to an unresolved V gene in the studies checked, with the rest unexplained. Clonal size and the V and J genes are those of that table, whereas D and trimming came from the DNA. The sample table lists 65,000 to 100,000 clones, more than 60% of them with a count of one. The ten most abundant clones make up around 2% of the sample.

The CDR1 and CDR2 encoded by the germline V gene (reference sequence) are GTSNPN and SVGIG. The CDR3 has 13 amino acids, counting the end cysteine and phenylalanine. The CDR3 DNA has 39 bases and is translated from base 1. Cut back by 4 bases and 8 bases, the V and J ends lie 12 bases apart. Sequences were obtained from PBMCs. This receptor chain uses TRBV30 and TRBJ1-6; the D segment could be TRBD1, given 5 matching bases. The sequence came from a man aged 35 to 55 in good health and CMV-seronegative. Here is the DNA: TGTGCCTGGACCAGGGAGGGAGATTCACCCCTCCACTTT. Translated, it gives CAWTREGDSPLHF.